The 2 T cell receptor beta chains below were found in one sample sequenced in a study of CD8 T cells in ankylosing spondylitis. MiXCR was run by TCRdb on the 5' RACE reads, yielding one entry per CDR3 protein. The sample lists 150,000 to 200,000 distinct CDR3 sequences, around 10% occurring once. Material for sequencing was blood, either unsorted or a sorted T cell fraction (not recorded which). These receptors all come from a male donor with ankylosing spondylitis or in good health (not recorded which).

This clonotype was recorded a few times. This chain links TRBV5-1 with TRBJ2-1; TRBD2 aligns across 7 bases. Germline CDR1 is SGHRS and CDR2 is YFSETQ. The CDR3 consists of 16 residues. V dropped 0 bases and J dropped 0; count of bases not matched to a gene: 3. CDR3 DNA: TGCGCCAGCAGCTTGGTGGGGAGGGGCTCCTACAATGAGCAGTTCTTC. This gives the protein CASSLVGRGSYNEQFF.

This clonotype has at least ten counts. This chain connects TRBV20-1 to TRBJ2-5; D is possibly TRBD2 (5 bases). The V gene's germline CDR1 is DFQATT and CDR2 SNEGSKA (reference sequence). The length of the CDR3 is 13 residues. V was trimmed by 4 bases and J by 3 bases, leaving 12 bases between them. Written as DNA, the CDR3 is TGCAGTGCTATTTCACCGGGGAAAGAGACCCAGTACTTC. Protein sequence: CSAISPGKETQYF.